Below are 9 T cell receptor beta chains sequenced from a single sample in a study of OX40 agonist ivuxolimab in advanced cancers. The repertoire was sequenced with immunoSEQ multiplex PCR; TCRdb's copy has only in-frame clones and lacks some. Counted here are more than 40,000 clones, 88% occurring once; the ten biggest clones make up approximately 0.97%. Sequences were derived from CD4+ or CD8+ T cells sorted from blood, sampled in a trial of the OX40 agonist ivuxolimab. The receptor set was obtained from an adult with an advanced solid tumor such as melanoma, head and neck, liver or kidney cancer.

The chain recombines TRBV11-2 with TRBJ2-5, with TRBD1 matching over 7 bases. With V trimmed by 6 bases and J by 10 bases, 14 bases remained unmatched. The CDR3 contains 14 residues. Germline V gene sequence: CDR1 SGHAT, CDR2 FQNNGV. Here the CDR3 reads CASSSGTAHGDQYF. The CDR3 DNA reads TGTGCCAGCAGTTCCGGGACAGCCCACGGTGACCAGTACTTC.

The V and J genes are TRBV6-5 and TRBJ2-7; 12 nucleotides line up with TRBD2. CDR3 length: 14 residues. With 6 bases clipped from V and 6 bases from J, the junction kept 6 bases outside the gene matches. Germline lookup yields CDR1 MNHEY and CDR2 SVGAGI. CDR3 in amino acids: CASSKGLAGLEQYF. The DNA for the CDR3 is TGTGCCAGCAGCAAGGGACTAGCGGGCCTCGAGCAGTACTTC.

The gene calls are TRBV4-1 and TRBJ1-5; D uncertain. Germline V CDR1 and CDR2: MGHRA, YSYEKL. The V and J ends lost 1 base and 4 bases respectively, with 8 bases between them. The CDR3 spans 14 residues. In DNA, the CDR3 is TGCGCCAGCAGCCAAGGGAGGAGTAATCAGCCCCAGCATTTT. Protein product: CASSQGRSNQPQHF.

The chain employs TRBV25-1 and TRBJ2-1; TRBD1 matches at 7 bases. The CDR3 is 13 amino acids. Germline CDR1 MGHDK, CDR2 SYGVNS. V lost 6 bases to trimming and J lost 7 bases; unmatched junction nucleotides: 6. The CDR3 protein is CASSEGARNEQFF. DNA for the CDR3: TGTGCCAGCAGCGAGGGGGCAAGGAATGAGCAGTTCTTC. Full variable domain (outside the CDR3, taken from reference TRBV25-1 and TRBJ2-1): EADIYQTPRYLVIGTGKKITLECSQTMGHDKMYWYQQDPGMELHLIHYSYGVNSTEKGDLSSESTVSRIRTEHFPLTLESARPSHTSQYLCASSEGARNEQFFGPGTRLTVL.

The chain recombines TRBV28 with TRBJ2-7; possible D gene TRBD2, 6 bases. Germline CDR1 MDHEN, CDR2 SYDVKM. The CDR3 is 10 residues long. The V gene lost 6 bases and the J gene lost 7 bases, with 7 bases spanning the gap. The CDR3 nucleotides read TGTGCCAGCAGCCGGGGGGAGCAGTACTTC. Translation gives CASSRGEQYF.

This clone has more than one count but fewer than ten. The V gene is TRBV2, the J gene TRBJ2-7; D might be TRBD1 (6 bases). The CDR3 is made up of 15 amino acids. V lost 1 base to trimming and J lost 2 bases, with 12 bases between them. The germline V gene encodes CDR1 SNHLY and CDR2 FYNNEI. Here the CDR3 DNA reads TGTGCCAGCAGTGAAGGTTACAGGGCCGCCTACGAGCAGTACTTC. Protein sequence: CASSEGYRAAYEQYF.

This chain links TRBV30 with TRBJ2-1, with a weak D call TRBD1 (5 bases). Germline values: CDR1 GTSNPN, CDR2 SVGIG (reference sequence). The CDR3 is made up of 13 amino acids. V shed 0 bases and J shed 7 bases, with 10 bases lying between them. The CDR3: CAWSVPGMNEQFF. The CDR3 nucleotides read TGTGCCTGGAGTGTACCAGGGATGAATGAGCAGTTCTTC.

This clone was detected once. The chain combines TRBV11-1 with TRBJ2-5; no firm D call. Deletions cut 0 bases from V and 2 bases from J, with 10 bases between. The CDR3 has 15 residues. The germline V gene has CDR1 SGHAT and CDR2 FQDESV (reference sequence). The CDR3 sequence: CASSLAPNGQETQYF. CDR3 DNA sequence: TGTGCCAGCAGCTTAGCGCCCAACGGTCAAGAGACCCAGTACTTC.

The V call is TRBV6-1, the J call TRBJ1-3, with 10 bases lining up with TRBD1. CDR3 length: 13 amino acids. Trimming took 6 bases from V and 4 from J; bases not matched to a gene: 0. Looked up from germline, CDR1 is MNHNS and CDR2 is SASEGT. CDR3 DNA: TGTGCCAGCAGGGGACAGGGGGGAAACACCATATATTTT. This translates into CASRGQGGNTIYF.